This TCR beta chain emerged from a study of blood T cell repertoires in COVID-19 (dated by TCRdb to the early 2020s). For the wider study: Collaborator samples came from the United States, Italy and Spain and covered acute and convalescent phases of COVID-19. The prospective study material was composed of cDNA or gDNA derived from T cells, B-cell-depleted T cells, or PBMCs. The dataset comprised deeply sampled blood TCRbeta repertoires from subjects exposed to, actively infected with, or recovered from COVID-19. The repertoires were made available in a free public database intended to serve as a resource for research on the immune response to SARS-CoV-2. The samples were drawn from two sources: the first 160 participants of the ongoing ImmuneRACE study, and approximately 1,300 subjects contributed by 6 global collaborators. The sample metadata nearly always contained a de-identified subject ID, COVID-19 status, age in years and sex. Where available, HLA class I and class II types were obtained from metadata supplied by the sample provider rather than from assay-based typing. General conclusions and limits of the study: Clinical and demographic metadata were provided uncurated, with the amount varying by source and participant.

The collaborating institutions used their own protocols to collect whole blood in K2EDTA tubes. Collaborator samples were shipped for TCRbeta analysis as frozen whole blood, isolated PBMCs, or DNA extracted from either sample type. TCRbeta CDR3 regions were amplified from genomic DNA by means of the immunoSEQ Assay, a bias-controlled multiplex PCR. In the original analysis: The number of nucleated cells in each sample was estimated by amplification of reference gene primers within the assay. To quantify the absolute abundance of each unique TCRbeta CDR3 rearrangement, sequence reads were collapsed and filtered. For each sample, productive Simpson clonality was calculated as the square root of Simpson's diversity index over productive rearrangements. What TCRdb holds here is the immuneACCESS table cut down to in-frame rearrangements. Part of the clones is not present; checked against another copy, under half of the missing clones reflect an unresolved V gene, and the others are unexplained. Clonal size and the V and J genes are those of that table, whereas D and trimming came from the DNA. This sample comprises 140,000 to 150,000 clones, around 87% of them detected only once. The ten largest account for roughly 3% of the sample.

From the cysteine up to the phenylalanine, the CDR3 has a length of 16 residues. Just CDR3 DNA is preserved here, 48 bases in frame from base 1. CDR1 and CDR2 (MNHEY, SMNVEV) derive from the germline V gene (reference sequence). Trimming removed 2 bases from V and 11 bases from J; the gene matches leave 13 bases unexplained. Comment on this clone: Its antigen is unknown. Base qualities were left out, and no much larger clone turns up one base away.

Recombination connected TRBV27 to TRBJ2-3, with 10 central nucleotides matching TRBD2. The sample comprised peripheral blood. The TCR was taken from a woman aged 55-70 years with active COVID-19. The CDR3 reads CASSLRDHLGLARQYF. The nucleotide sequence is given as TGTGCCAGCAGTTTACGGGATCACTTGGGACTAGCGCGGCAGTATTTT.